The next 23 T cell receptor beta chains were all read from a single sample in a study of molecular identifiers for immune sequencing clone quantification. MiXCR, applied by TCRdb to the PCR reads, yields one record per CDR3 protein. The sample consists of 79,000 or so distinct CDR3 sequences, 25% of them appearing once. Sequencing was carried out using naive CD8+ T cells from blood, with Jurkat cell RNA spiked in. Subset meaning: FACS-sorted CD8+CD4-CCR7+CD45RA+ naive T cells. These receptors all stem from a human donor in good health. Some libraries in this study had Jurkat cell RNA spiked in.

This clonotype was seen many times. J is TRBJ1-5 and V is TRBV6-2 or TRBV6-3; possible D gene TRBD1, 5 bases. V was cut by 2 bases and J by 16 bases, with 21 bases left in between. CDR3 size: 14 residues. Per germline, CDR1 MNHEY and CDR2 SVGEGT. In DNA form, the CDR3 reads TGTGCCAGCAGTTACGTAGGTCCGACAGATGCCAGACATTTT. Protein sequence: CASSYVGPTDARHF.

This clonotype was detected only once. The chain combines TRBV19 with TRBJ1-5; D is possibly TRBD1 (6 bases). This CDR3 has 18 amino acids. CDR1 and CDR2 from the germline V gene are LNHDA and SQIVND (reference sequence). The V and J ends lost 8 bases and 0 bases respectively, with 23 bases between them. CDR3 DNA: TGTGCCAGTGGTGCAGGGGTGTCGGTCGGAGATAGCAATCAGCCCCAGCATTTT. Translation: CASGAGVSVGDSNQPQHF.

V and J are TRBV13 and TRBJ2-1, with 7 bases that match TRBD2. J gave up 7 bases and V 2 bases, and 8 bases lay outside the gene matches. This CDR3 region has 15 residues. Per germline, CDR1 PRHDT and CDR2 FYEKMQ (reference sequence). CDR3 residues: CASSLTETSWNEQFF. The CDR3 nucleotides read TGTGCCAGCAGCTTAACCGAGACTAGCTGGAATGAGCAGTTCTTC.

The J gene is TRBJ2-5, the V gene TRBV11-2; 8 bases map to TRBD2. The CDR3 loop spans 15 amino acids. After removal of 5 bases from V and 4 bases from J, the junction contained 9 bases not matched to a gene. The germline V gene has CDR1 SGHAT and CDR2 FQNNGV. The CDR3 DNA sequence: TGTGCCAGCAGCATAACTAGCGGAGGGCGAGAGACCCAGTACTTC. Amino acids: CASSITSGGRETQYF. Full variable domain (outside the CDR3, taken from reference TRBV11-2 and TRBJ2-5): EAGVAQSPRYKIIEKRQSVAFWCNPISGHATLYWYQQILGQGPKLLIQFQNNGVVDDSQLPKDRFSAERLKGVDSTLKIQPAKLEDSAVYLCASSITSGGRETQYFGPGTRLLVL.

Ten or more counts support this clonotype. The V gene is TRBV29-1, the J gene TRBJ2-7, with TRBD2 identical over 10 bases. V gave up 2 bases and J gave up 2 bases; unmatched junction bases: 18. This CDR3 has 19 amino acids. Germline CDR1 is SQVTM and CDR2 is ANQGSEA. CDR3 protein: CSVEFLVGTPGTSAYEQYF. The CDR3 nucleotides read TGCAGCGTTGAATTTCTAGTCGGGACTCCGGGGACTAGCGCCTACGAGCAGTACTTC.

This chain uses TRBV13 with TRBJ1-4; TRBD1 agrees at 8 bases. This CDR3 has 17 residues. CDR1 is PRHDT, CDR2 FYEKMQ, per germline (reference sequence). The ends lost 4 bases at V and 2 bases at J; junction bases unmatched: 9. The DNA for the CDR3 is TGTGCCAGCAGCTCCACCAGACAGGGGCCCACTAATGAAAAACTGTTTTTT. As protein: CASSSTRQGPTNEKLFF.

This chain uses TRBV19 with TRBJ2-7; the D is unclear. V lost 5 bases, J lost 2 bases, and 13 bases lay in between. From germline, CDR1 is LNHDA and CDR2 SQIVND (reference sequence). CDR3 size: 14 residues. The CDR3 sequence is CASSLVGIPYEQYF. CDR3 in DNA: TGTGCCAGTAGTTTGGTGGGGATTCCCTACGAGCAGTACTTC.

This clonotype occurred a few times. CDR3 sequence reads: CASSDMGGHSYNEQFF. The CDR3 DNA follows: TGCGCCAGCAGTGACATGGGGGGGCACTCCTACAATGAGCAGTTCTTC. V and J are TRBV10-2 and TRBJ2-1, with D perhaps matching TRBD2 (7 bases). The germline V and J ends were trimmed by 3 bases and 0 bases, with 12 bases remaining between them. The germline gives CDR1 WSHSY, CDR2 SAAADI. The CDR3 runs to 16 residues.

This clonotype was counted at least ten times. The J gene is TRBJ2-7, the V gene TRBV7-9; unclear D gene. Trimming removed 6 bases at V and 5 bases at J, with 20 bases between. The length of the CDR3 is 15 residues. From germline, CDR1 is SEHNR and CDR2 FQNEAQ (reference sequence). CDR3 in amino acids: CASRPLHGPLHEQYF. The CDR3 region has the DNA TGTGCCAGCAGGCCGTTACACGGTCCGCTCCACGAGCAGTACTTC. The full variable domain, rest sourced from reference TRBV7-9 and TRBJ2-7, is DTGVSQNPRHKITKRGQNVTFRCDPISEHNRLYWYRQTLGQGPEFLTYFQNEAQLEKSRLLSDRFSAERPKGSFSTLEIQRTEQGDSAMYLCASRPLHGPLHEQYFGPGTRLTVT.

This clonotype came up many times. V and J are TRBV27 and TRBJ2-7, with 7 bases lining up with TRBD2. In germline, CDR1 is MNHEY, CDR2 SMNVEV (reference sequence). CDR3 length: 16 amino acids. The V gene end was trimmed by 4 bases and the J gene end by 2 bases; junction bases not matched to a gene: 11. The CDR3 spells CASSSRPTSATYEQYF. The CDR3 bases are TGTGCCAGCAGTTCCCGCCCAACTAGCGCCACCTACGAGCAGTACTTC.

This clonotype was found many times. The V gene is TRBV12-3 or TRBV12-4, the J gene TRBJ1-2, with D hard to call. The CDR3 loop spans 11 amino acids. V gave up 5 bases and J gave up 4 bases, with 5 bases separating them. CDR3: CASSEGYGYTF. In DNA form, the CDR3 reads TGTGCCAGCAGTGAGGGCTATGGCTACACCTTC.

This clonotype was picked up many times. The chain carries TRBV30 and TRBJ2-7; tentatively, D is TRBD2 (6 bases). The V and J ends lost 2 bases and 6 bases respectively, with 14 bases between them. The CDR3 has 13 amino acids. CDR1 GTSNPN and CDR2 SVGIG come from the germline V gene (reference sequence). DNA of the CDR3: TGTGCCTGGAGTAGCTACTTGGGAGGCGAGCAGTACTTC. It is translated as CAWSSYLGGEQYF.

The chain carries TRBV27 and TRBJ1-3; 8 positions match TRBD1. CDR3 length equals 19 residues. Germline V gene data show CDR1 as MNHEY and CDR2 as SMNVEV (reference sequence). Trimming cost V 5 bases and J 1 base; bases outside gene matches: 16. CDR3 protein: CASSPLSPQGAGSGNTIYF. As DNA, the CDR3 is TGTGCCAGCAGTCCGTTGAGCCCCCAGGGGGCCGGATCTGGAAACACCATATATTTT.

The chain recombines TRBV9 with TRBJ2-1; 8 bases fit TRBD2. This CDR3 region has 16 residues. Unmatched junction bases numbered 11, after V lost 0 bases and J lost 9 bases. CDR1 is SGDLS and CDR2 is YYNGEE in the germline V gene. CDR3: CASSVAISGSLVEQFF. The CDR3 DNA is TGTGCCAGCAGCGTAGCTATAAGCGGGAGTTTGGTTGAGCAGTTCTTC.

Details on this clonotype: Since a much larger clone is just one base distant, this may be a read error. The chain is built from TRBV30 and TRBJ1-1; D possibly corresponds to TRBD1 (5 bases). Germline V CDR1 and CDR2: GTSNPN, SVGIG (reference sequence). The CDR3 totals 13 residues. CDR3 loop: CAWSALTVNESFF. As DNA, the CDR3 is TGTGCCTGGAGTGCCTTGACAGTAAATGAATCTTTCTTT.

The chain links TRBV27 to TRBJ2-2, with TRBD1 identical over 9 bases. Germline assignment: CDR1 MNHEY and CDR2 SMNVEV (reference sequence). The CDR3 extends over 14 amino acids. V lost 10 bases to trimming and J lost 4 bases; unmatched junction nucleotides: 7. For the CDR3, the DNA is TGTGCCACCTCGGACAGGGGAGGCACCGGGGAGCTGTTTTTT. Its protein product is CATSDRGGTGELFF.

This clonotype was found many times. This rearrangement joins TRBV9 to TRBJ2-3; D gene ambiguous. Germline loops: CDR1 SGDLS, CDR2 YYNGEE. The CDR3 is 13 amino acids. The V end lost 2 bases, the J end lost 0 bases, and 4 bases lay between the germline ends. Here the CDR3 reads CASSVLSTDTQYF. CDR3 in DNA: TGTGCCAGCAGCGTCCTAAGCACAGATACGCAGTATTTT.

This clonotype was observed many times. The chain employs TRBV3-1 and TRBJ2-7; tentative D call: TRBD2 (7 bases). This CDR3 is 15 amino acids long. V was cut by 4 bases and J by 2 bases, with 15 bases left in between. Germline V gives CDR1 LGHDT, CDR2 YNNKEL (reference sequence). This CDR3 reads CASSPGRGAAYEQYF. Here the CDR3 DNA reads TGTGCCAGCAGCCCGGGACGGGGGGCCGCCTACGAGCAGTACTTC.

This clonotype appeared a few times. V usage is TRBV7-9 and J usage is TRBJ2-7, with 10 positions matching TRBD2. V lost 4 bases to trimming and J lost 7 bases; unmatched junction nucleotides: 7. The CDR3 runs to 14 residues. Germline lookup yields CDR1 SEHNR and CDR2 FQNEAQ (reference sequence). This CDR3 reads CASSSPLAGREQYF. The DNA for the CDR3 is TGTGCCAGCAGCTCCCCACTAGCGGGACGGGAGCAGTACTTC.

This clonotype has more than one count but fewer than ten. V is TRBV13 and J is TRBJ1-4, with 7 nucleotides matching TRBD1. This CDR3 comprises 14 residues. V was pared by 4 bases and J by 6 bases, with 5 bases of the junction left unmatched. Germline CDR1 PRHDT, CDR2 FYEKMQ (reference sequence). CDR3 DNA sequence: TGTGCCAGCAGCTACCTCACAGGGGATGAAAAACTGTTTTTT. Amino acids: CASSYLTGDEKLFF.

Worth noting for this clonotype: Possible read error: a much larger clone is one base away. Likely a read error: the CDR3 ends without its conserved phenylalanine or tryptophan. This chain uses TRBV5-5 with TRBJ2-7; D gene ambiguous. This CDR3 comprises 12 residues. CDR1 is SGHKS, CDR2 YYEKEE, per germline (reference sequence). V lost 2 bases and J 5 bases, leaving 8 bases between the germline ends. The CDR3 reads CASSFTGHEQYC. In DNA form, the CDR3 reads TGTGCCAGCAGCTTTACGGGCCACGAGCAGTACTGC.

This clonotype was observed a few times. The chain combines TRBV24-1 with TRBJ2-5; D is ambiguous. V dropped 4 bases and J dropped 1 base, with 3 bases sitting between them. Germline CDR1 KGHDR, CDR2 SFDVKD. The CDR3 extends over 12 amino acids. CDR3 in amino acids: CATSDVQETQYF. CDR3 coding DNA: TGTGCCACCAGTGACGTCCAAGAGACCCAGTACTTC.

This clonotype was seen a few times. CDR3 region: CASSQGGGAVVEQYF. CDR3 bases: TGTGCCAGCAGTCAGGGGGGGGGGGCCGTGGTCGAGCAGTACTTC. The V call is TRBV6-6, the J call TRBJ2-7; D is perhaps TRBD1 or TRBD2 (7 bases each). V lost 5 bases, J lost 6 bases, and 20 bases lay in between. This CDR3 contains 15 residues. Germline CDR1 reads MNHNY; CDR2 reads SVGAGI (reference sequence).